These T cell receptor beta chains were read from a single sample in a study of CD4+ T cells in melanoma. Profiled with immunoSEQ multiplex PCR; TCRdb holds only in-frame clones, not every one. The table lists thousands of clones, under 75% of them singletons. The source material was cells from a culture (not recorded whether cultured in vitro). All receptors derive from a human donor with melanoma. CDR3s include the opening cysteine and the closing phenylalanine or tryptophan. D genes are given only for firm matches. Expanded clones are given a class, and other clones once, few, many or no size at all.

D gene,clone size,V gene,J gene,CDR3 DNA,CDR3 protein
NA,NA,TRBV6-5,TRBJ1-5,TGTGCCAGCAGTACCCCCGGGGGAGGGCAGCCCCAGCATTTT,CASSTPGGGQPQHF
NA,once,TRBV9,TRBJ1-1,TGTGCCAGCAGCGTCGGACAGATGAACACTGAAGCTTTCTTT,CASSVGQMNTEAFF
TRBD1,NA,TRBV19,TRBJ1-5,TGTGCCAGTAGTATTACATGGGGACAGGGCAATCAGCCCCAGCATTTT,CASSITWGQGNQPQHF
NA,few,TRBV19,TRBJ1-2,TGTGCCAGTAGTATAGGAACAGGGTACTATGGCTACACCTTC,CASSIGTGYYGYTF
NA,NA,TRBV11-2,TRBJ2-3,TGTGCCAGCGGTTCGGGTTATACGCAGTATTTT,CASGSGYTQYF
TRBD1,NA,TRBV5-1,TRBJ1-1,TGCGCCAGCAGCTTGAGGCAGGGGGACTTGAACACTGAAGCTTTCTTT,CASSLRQGDLNTEAFF
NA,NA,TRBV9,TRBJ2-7,TGTGCCAGCAGCGTAGCAATATCGTCCGAGCAGTACTTC,CASSVAISSEQYF
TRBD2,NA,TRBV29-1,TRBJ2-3,TGCAGCGTTGAAGGGCTAGCGGGGCTCACAGATACGCAGTATTTT,CSVEGLAGLTDTQYF
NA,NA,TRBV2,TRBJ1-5,TGTGCCAGCAGAACTCTACGGGAGGGCAATCAGCCCCAGCATTTT,CASRTLREGNQPQHF
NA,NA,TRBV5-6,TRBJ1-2,TGTGCCAGCAGCTTGCGTCCAGGGCGTTATGGCTACACCTTC,CASSLRPGRYGYTF
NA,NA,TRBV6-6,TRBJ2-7,TGTGCCAGCAGTCCCAGGCTTTCGGGCGAGCAGTACTTC,CASSPRLSGEQYF
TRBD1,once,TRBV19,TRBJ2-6,TGTGCCAGTAGTCCCTCGACAGGGGTCCTCTCTGGGGCCAACGTCCTGACTTTC,CASSPSTGVLSGANVLTF
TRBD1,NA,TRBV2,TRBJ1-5,TGTGCCAGCAGTGGCGGACCGGGACAGACCGCCTGGGGTCAGCCCCAGCATTTT,CASSGGPGQTAWGQPQHF
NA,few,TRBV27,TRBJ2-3,TGTGCCAGCAGTTTAGGGCAACTCACAGATACGCAGTATTTT,CASSLGQLTDTQYF
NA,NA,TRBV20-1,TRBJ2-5,TGCAGTGCCGACGTTGGGTCGGCCCAGTACTTC,CSADVGSAQYF
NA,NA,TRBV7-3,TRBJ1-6,TGTGCCAGCAGCTTAAGGGGGGGAAGCTCCTATAATTCACCCCTCCACTTT,CASSLRGGSSYNSPLHF
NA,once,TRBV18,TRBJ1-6,TGTGCCAGCTCAGCTCAGGGATACAATTCACCCCTCCACTTT,CASSAQGYNSPLHF
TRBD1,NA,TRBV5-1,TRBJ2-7,TGCGCCAGCAGCCCGCAGGGGGCCGGCGACGAGCAGTACTTC,CASSPQGAGDEQYF
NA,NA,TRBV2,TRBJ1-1,TGTGCCAGCAGTGTAAGGGCCGAGGGCACTGAAGCTTTCTTT,CASSVRAEGTEAFF
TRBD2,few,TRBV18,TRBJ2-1,TGTGCCAGCTCACCACTCTCCCTAGCGGGGAAATACAATGAGCAGTTCTTC,CASSPLSLAGKYNEQFF
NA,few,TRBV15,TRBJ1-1,TGTGCCACCAGCGCTGGACAGCTCCCGCCTGAAGCTTTCTTT,CATSAGQLPPEAFF
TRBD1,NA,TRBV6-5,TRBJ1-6,TGTGCCAGCAGTCGGGGGGGGACAGGGGGCCCACCCCTCCACTTT,CASSRGGTGGPPLHF
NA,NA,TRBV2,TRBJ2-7,TGTGCCAGCAGTGAGAACGGCCACAGCTCCTACGAGCAGTACTTC,CASSENGHSSYEQYF
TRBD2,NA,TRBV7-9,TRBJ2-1,TGTGCCAGCAGCCCCTATCGGGCGGGGGAGCCCTCCTACAATGAGCAGTTCTTC,CASSPYRAGEPSYNEQFF
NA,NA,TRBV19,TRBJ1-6,TGTGCCAGTAGTCAAAAGGGCCCCAACTCCTATAATTCACCCCTCCACTTT,CASSQKGPNSYNSPLHF
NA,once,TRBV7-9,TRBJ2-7,TGTGCCAGCAGCTTAACCGCCTACGAGCAGTACTTC,CASSLTAYEQYF
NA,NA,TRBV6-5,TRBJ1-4,TGTGCCAGCAGGGCTCTACAGCGGGGGAATGAAAAACTGTTTTTT,CASRALQRGNEKLFF
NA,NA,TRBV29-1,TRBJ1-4,TGCAGCGTTGCATGGGGGGCCGGTGAAAAACTGTTTTTT,CSVAWGAGEKLFF
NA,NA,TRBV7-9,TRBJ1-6,TGTGCCAGCAGCTTAGCGCTTGGAAAATATAATTCACCCCTCCACTTT,CASSLALGKYNSPLHF
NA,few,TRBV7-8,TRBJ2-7,TGTGCCAGCAGCTTTTTCGGCGGCGAGCAGTACTTC,CASSFFGGEQYF
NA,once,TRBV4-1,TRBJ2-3,TGCGCCAGCAGCCCTGACGGACGAGGGGATACGCAGTATTTT,CASSPDGRGDTQYF
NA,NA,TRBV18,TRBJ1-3,TGTGCCAGCTCACCAGGCGACTTAAACACCATATATTTT,CASSPGDLNTIYF
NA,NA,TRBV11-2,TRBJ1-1,TGTGCCAGCAGCTTAGTTCCTGAACTGAACACTGAAGCTTTCTTT,CASSLVPELNTEAFF
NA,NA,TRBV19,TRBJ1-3,TGTGCCAGCGGACAGAGCTCTGGAAACACCATATATTTT,CASGQSSGNTIYF
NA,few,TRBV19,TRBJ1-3,TGTGCCAGTAGTATAGTAGCCGGCTCTCGAAACACCATATATTTT,CASSIVAGSRNTIYF
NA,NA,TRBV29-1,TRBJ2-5,TGCAGCGCCGCAAGGGGGGAAGAGACCCAGTACTTC,CSAARGEETQYF
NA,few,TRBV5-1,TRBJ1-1,TGCGCCAGCAGCTTGGTAGTCGACGGTGAAGCTTTCTTT,CASSLVVDGEAFF